This T cell receptor (beta chain) was documented in a study of blood T cell repertoires in COVID-19. CDR3 size: 14 residues. The V gene's germline CDR1 is GTSNPN and CDR2 SVGIG (reference sequence). Trimming removed 2 bases from V and 0 bases from J, with 8 bases in between. Sequencing used immunoSEQ multiplex PCR; TCRdb keeps in-frame clones, though not all of them. The table lists about 120,000 clones, just under 90% of them singletons, with approximately 2.3% in the top ten. The sequence came from a woman between 45 and 60 years old with acute or convalescent COVID-19. Material for sequencing was peripheral blood. The chain is built from TRBV30 and TRBJ1-3; unclear D gene. CDR3 coding DNA: TGTGCCTGGAGTCTCCTTTACTCTGGAAACACCATATATTTT. Translating it yields CAWSLLYSGNTIYF.